Following are 4 T cell receptor beta chains from one sample sequenced in a study of shared clonotypes between healthy human individuals (dated by TCRdb to between 2020 and 2021). The library relied on the immunoSEQ multiplex PCR assay. TCRdb took over this immuneACCESS table, retaining in-frame rearrangements with V and J assigned. Such tables are incomplete; in checked studies, under half of the missing clones stem from an unresolved V gene, and the remainder is unexplained. The sample table shows roughly 700,000 clones, and over 65% are seen once. The ten most abundant clones make up over 1.5% of the sample. Sequenced material: memory CD4+ T cells sorted from blood. The cell subset or site label on this specimen signifies: CD45RA-negative fraction. The receptor source for this set is a woman in her twenties or thirties in good health.

The rearrangement uses TRBV9 and TRBJ2-6, with TRBD2 identical over 12 bases. CDR3 length: 18 residues. The germline gives CDR1 SGDLS, CDR2 YYNGEE. The trim removed 4 bases at V and 0 bases at J, leaving 5 bases unmatched. The CDR3 region has the DNA TGTGCCAGCAGCCCAGGACTAGCGGGAAGCTCTGGGGCCAACGTCCTGACTTTC. Translation gives CASSPGLAGSSGANVLTF.

The chain uses TRBV4-1 and TRBJ2-1; TRBD1 matches 8 bases. Germline CDR1 reads MGHRA; CDR2 reads YSYEKL. The CDR3 consists of 15 residues. Trimming took 4 bases from V and 5 from J; bases not matched to a gene: 7. This CDR3 is CASSRGQGANNEQFF. The CDR3 DNA follows: TGCGCCAGCAGCCGAGGACAGGGAGCTAACAATGAGCAGTTCTTC.

This chain joins TRBV11-2 and TRBJ2-3; 11 bases match TRBD2. The CDR3 spans 16 residues. CDR1 is SGHAT and CDR2 is FQNNGV in the germline V gene. V was clipped by 5 bases and J by 2 bases; unmatched bases: 6. The CDR3, as DNA: TGTGCCAGCAGCCTCCGGACTAGCGGGTACACAGATACGCAGTATTTT. It is translated as CASSLRTSGYTDTQYF. Full variable domain (outside the CDR3, taken from reference TRBV11-2 and TRBJ2-3): EAGVAQSPRYKIIEKRQSVAFWCNPISGHATLYWYQQILGQGPKLLIQFQNNGVVDDSQLPKDRFSAERLKGVDSTLKIQPAKLEDSAVYLCASSLRTSGYTDTQYFGPGTRLTVL.

Concerning this clone itself: Different DNA sequences within this sample yield the same CDR3. The CDR3 loop is CASSFLAGGSYEQYF. DNA for the CDR3: TGCGCCAGCAGCTTTCTAGCGGGGGGGTCCTACGAGCAGTACTTC. The chain uses TRBV5-1 and TRBJ2-7, with 12 nucleotides matching TRBD2. Germline V CDR1 and CDR2: SGHRS, YFSETQ. The CDR3 runs 15 residues. V was clipped by 2 bases and J by 1 base; unmatched bases: 1.